The clone carrying this T cell receptor (beta chain) was observed once. Original analysis: Estimated nucleated cell counts came from reference gene primer amplification. Produced via immunoSEQ multiplex PCR; TCRdb's table is partial and in-frame only. The DNA gave D and trimming, while V, J and clone size come from that table. The table shows approximately 470,000 clones, with around 90% occurring only once. This record belongs to a study of blood T cell repertoires in COVID-19. On the study more broadly: The United States, Italy and Spain supplied acute and convalescent COVID-19 samples.

This CDR3 has 17 residues. From germline, CDR1 is LNHDA and CDR2 SQIVND (reference sequence). V lost 7 bases and J lost 0, with 20 bases in between. The chain joins TRBV19 to TRBJ2-3; D may be TRBD2 (5 bases). Sample: PBMCs or T cells enriched from blood (not recorded which). The clonotype comes from a woman younger than 30 who had recovered from COVID-19. The CDR3 protein is CASTELGRATSTDTQYF. For the CDR3, the DNA is TGTGCCAGTACGGAGCTCGGGCGGGCGACCAGCACAGATACGCAGTATTTT.